These 14 T cell receptor beta chains originate from one sample sequenced in a study of blood T cell repertoires in COVID-19. Repertoires were generated with immunoSEQ multiplex PCR, while TCRdb's copy carries only in-frame clones and drops some. Among around 200,000 clones listed, roughly 78% were seen once. Specimen: peripheral blood. These receptors all come from an elderly woman with active or convalescent COVID-19.

The chain links TRBV11-2 to TRBJ2-7; D is perhaps TRBD2 (6 bases). V lost 4 bases to trimming and J lost 7 bases, with 17 bases between them. CDR3 length: 14 amino acids. Per germline, CDR1 SGHAT and CDR2 FQNNGV. CDR3 coding DNA: TGTGCCAGCAGCTCAACCCGGGACTCCAAAGAGCAGTACTTC. Its protein product is CASSSTRDSKEQYF.

This chain uses TRBV7-9 with TRBJ2-3, with 9 nucleotides matching TRBD1. Germline lookup yields CDR1 SEHNR and CDR2 FQNEAQ (reference sequence). V shed 5 bases, J shed 2 bases, and the junction held 5 bases outside the gene matches. The CDR3 runs to 15 residues. The CDR3 DNA sequence: TGTGCCAGCAGCACCGGGACAGGGTACACAGATACGCAGTATTTT. Translated, it gives CASSTGTGYTDTQYF. Using reference TRBV7-9 and TRBJ2-3 for the parts outside the CDR3, the full variable domain is DTGVSQNPRHKITKRGQNVTFRCDPISEHNRLYWYRQTLGQGPEFLTYFQNEAQLEKSRLLSDRFSAERPKGSFSTLEIQRTEQGDSAMYLCASSTGTGYTDTQYFGPGTRLTVL.

This clone was detected ten times or more. CDR3 DNA: TGTGCCAGCAGCTTGGGATGGGTTAGCGGGGCCAACGTCCTGACTTTC. As protein: CASSLGWVSGANVLTF. The V and J genes are TRBV5-8 and TRBJ2-6; D unresolved. V was shortened by 0 bases and J by 4 bases, with 11 bases between the two germline ends. CDR3 length: 16 residues. Germline V gene sequence: CDR1 SGHTS, CDR2 YDEGEE. The full variable domain, in which reference TRBV5-8 and TRBJ2-6 provide the parts outside the CDR3, is EAGVTQSPTHLIKTRGQQATLRCSPISGHTSVYWYQQALGLGLQFLLWYDEGEERNRGNFPPRFSGRQFPNYSSELNVNALELEDSALYLCASSLGWVSGANVLTFGAGSRLTVL.

J is TRBJ1-4 and V is TRBV28; D call uncertain. Germline lookup yields CDR1 MDHEN and CDR2 SYDVKM. The CDR3 length is 12 residues. Between the trimmed V and J ends, which lost 5 bases and 7 bases, there was a span of 8 bases. The CDR3: CASSPYREKLFF. DNA for the CDR3: TGTGCCAGCAGTCCGTATCGTGAAAAACTGTTTTTT.

The chain links TRBV28 to TRBJ1-2; 10 bases map to TRBD1. CDR3 length: 14 amino acids. V was clipped by 8 bases and J by 4 bases; unmatched bases: 7. Germline loops: CDR1 MDHEN, CDR2 SYDVKM. The CDR3 sequence: CASVLRDRGYGYTF. CDR3 bases: TGTGCCAGCGTTTTAAGGGACAGGGGCTATGGCTACACCTTC.

The chain has TRBV7-9 and TRBJ1-3; 11 bases line up with TRBD1. In germline, CDR1 is SEHNR, CDR2 FQNEAQ (reference sequence). The V and J ends lost 6 bases and 0 bases, in that order; junction bases with no gene match: 1. This CDR3 has 15 residues. The CDR3 reads CASRGQGASGNTIYF. The CDR3 DNA reads as TGTGCCAGCAGAGGACAGGGGGCCTCTGGAAACACCATATATTTT.

The chain employs TRBV5-5 and TRBJ2-5; 7 positions match TRBD2. This CDR3 has 17 residues. V was clipped by 4 bases and J by 4 bases; unmatched bases: 16. Germline V gene sequence: CDR1 SGHKS, CDR2 YYEKEE (reference sequence). The CDR3 coding sequence is TGTGCCAGCAGCCTATCTCCTGGGAGCGGGGTTCCAGAGACCCAGTACTTC. Encoded protein: CASSLSPGSGVPETQYF. The complete variable domain, with remaining parts taken from reference TRBV5-5 and TRBJ2-5, reads DAGVTQSPTHLIKTRGQQVTLRCSPISGHKSVSWYQQVLGQGPQFIFQYYEKEERGRGNFPDRFSARQFPNYSSELNVNALLLGDSALYLCASSLSPGSGVPETQYFGPGTRLLVL.

This rearrangement joins TRBV13 to TRBJ2-3, with D maybe TRBD2 (6 bases). The CDR3 covers 17 residues. V was cut by 5 bases and J by 2 bases, with 20 bases left in between. CDR1 and CDR2 (germline): PRHDT, FYEKMQ (reference sequence). For the CDR3, the DNA is TGTGCCAGCAGCCTACTAGCCAGCAGCCTCCCCACAGATACGCAGTATTTT. It encodes CASSLLASSLPTDTQYF.

The V call is TRBV7-9, the J call TRBJ1-1, with unresolved D. From germline, CDR1 is SEHNR and CDR2 FQNEAQ (reference sequence). V lost 5 bases and J lost 0, with 7 bases in between. The CDR3 has 13 amino acids. CDR3 bases: TGTGCCAGCAGCCCCGGGTTGAACACTGAAGCTTTCTTT. Amino acid sequence: CASSPGLNTEAFF.

The J gene is TRBJ2-1, the V gene TRBV28; D uncertain. Germline V lookup: CDR1 MDHEN, CDR2 SYDVKM. Trimming cost V 3 bases and J 6 bases, with 12 bases left between them. The CDR3 length is 14 residues. For the CDR3, the DNA is TGTGCCAGCAGTTTCAGTGAGAGACTCAATGAGCAGTTCTTC. Its translation: CASSFSERLNEQFF. The full variable domain, completed using reference TRBV28 and TRBJ2-1, is DVKVTQSSRYLVKRTGEKVFLECVQDMDHENMFWYRQDPGLGLRLIYFSYDVKMKEKGDIPEGYSVSREKKERFSLILESASTNQTSMYLCASSFSERLNEQFFGPGTRLTVL.

This clone was observed once. Sequence at one end of the junction differs from germline and may be a read error. The V call is TRBV5-1, the J call TRBJ1-5; D not certain. The CDR3 spans 14 residues. Looked up from germline, CDR1 is SGHRS and CDR2 is YFSETQ. The CDR3 sequence: CASSPSGRNQPQHF. The CDR3 region has the DNA TGCGCCAGCAGCCCCTCGGGGAGAAATCAGCCCCAACATTTT.

The rearrangement links TRBV5-4 to TRBJ2-5; 7 bases match TRBD2. CDR1 is SGHNT and CDR2 is YYREEE in the germline V gene (reference sequence). The CDR3 has 19 amino acids. The V gene end was trimmed by 4 bases and the J gene end by 4 bases; junction bases not matched to a gene: 22. The CDR3 loop reads CASSPEGSARARGSETQYF. CDR3 coding DNA: TGTGCCAGCAGCCCCGAGGGGTCTGCGAGGGCGCGGGGGTCAGAGACCCAGTACTTC.

This clone showed up just once. CDR3 sequence: CASSTLPVTNNEQFF. DNA of the CDR3: TGTGCCAGTAGTACACTCCCAGTCACTAATAATGAGCAGTTCTTC. The chain couples TRBV19 to TRBJ2-1; D is undetermined. Trimming took off 4 bases at V and 7 bases at J, with 17 bases between the two ends. The germline V gene encodes CDR1 LNHDA and CDR2 SQIVND (reference sequence). The CDR3 is made up of 15 amino acids.

The chain couples TRBV6-5 to TRBJ2-7; the match to TRBD2 covers 7 bases. The ends lost 8 bases at V and 3 bases at J; junction bases unmatched: 7. The CDR3 runs 13 residues. The V gene's germline CDR1 is MNHEY and CDR2 SVGAGI. In nucleotides, the CDR3 is TGTGCCAGCCCGGACCGCGGGGGCTACGAGCAGTACTTC. This encodes CASPDRGGYEQYF.